Below, 25 T cell receptor beta chains from the same sample are listed, as sequenced in a study of shared clonotypes between healthy human individuals. Some clones are missing from TCRdb's copy, which holds only in-frame ones; the method was immunoSEQ multiplex PCR. The table records about 1.5 million clones, 95% to 99% of them present only once. The sequencing input was naive CD4+ T cells sorted from blood. Subset noted: CD45RA+ positively selected. Source of these receptors: a man aged 30 to 45 in good health.

The chain carries TRBV28 and TRBJ2-7, with 12 bases matching TRBD1. This CDR3 is 17 amino acids long. V was clipped by 6 bases and J by 3 bases; unmatched bases: 12. Looked up from germline, CDR1 is MDHEN and CDR2 is SYDVKM. CDR3 in DNA: TGTGCCAGCAGCCCCGGGGGGACAGGGGGCAGCATCTACGAGCAGTACTTC. Its protein is CASSPGGTGGSIYEQYF.

The V call is TRBV7-9, the J call TRBJ2-3; D possibly corresponds to TRBD1 (6 bases). Germline V gene data show CDR1 as SEHNR and CDR2 as FQNEAQ (reference sequence). Trimming took 4 bases from V and 3 from J, leaving 20 bases between them. CDR3 length: 17 amino acids. DNA for the CDR3: TGTGCCAGCAGCTCCTGGGCATATGGGGGCCGTACAGATACGCAGTATTTT. Encoded protein: CASSSWAYGGRTDTQYF.

The chain links TRBV6-6 to TRBJ2-5, with TRBD2 as a possible D gene (5 bases). Per the germline V gene, CDR1 is MNHNY and CDR2 is SVGAGI (reference sequence). Trimming removed 2 bases from V and 7 bases from J, with 5 bases in between. The CDR3 extends over 11 amino acids. The CDR3 DNA reads as TGTGCCAGCAGTTACGCGGGGACCCAGTACTTC. Amino acids: CASSYAGTQYF.

The V call is TRBV28, the J call TRBJ2-1; no firm D call. Germline values: CDR1 MDHEN, CDR2 SYDVKM. CDR3 length equals 11 residues. Trimming cost V 3 bases and J 10 bases, with 7 bases left between them. CDR3 bases: TGTGCCAGCAGTTTGATGGGGGAGCAGTTCTTC. Translated: CASSLMGEQFF.

The V call is TRBV5-8, the J call TRBJ2-5, with 9 bases aligning to TRBD2. The germline V gene encodes CDR1 SGHTS and CDR2 YDEGEE. This CDR3 is 15 amino acids long. The junction had 7 bases not matched to a gene; V was cut back by 2 bases and J by 5 bases. The CDR3 DNA sequence: TGTGCCAGCAGCTTCGGGACTAGCCCACGGGAGACCCAGTACTTC. Its protein is CASSFGTSPRETQYF.

The gene calls are TRBV19 and TRBJ2-5; TRBD2 agrees at 11 bases. V dropped 6 bases and J dropped 4; count of bases not matched to a gene: 7. The germline CDR1 and CDR2 sequences are LNHDA and SQIVND (reference sequence). The CDR3 loop spans 15 amino acids. CDR3: CASSPLAGVGETQYF. CDR3 coding DNA: TGTGCCAGTAGCCCACTAGCGGGAGTAGGAGAGACCCAGTACTTC.

Details on this clone: Other nucleotide sequences in the sample specify the same CDR3. The gene calls are TRBV18 and TRBJ2-7, with 7 bases lining up with TRBD2. Germline V gene lookup returns CDR1 KGHSH and CDR2 LQKENI. The CDR3 has 15 amino acids. The V gene end was trimmed by 3 bases and the J gene end by 2 bases; junction bases not matched to a gene: 7. CDR3 in DNA: TGTGCCAGCTCACCTCCCGGGGGGTCACCCTACGAGCAGTACTTC. This codes for CASSPPGGSPYEQYF.

The chain uses TRBV19 and TRBJ2-4; TRBD1 agrees at 7 bases. This CDR3 has 18 residues. Unmatched junction bases numbered 18, after V lost 6 bases and J lost 4 bases. Per germline, CDR1 LNHDA and CDR2 SQIVND (reference sequence). CDR3 in DNA: TGTGCCAGTAGCCCGCTTCCAGGCTTAACAGGGGTTAAAAACATTCAGTACTTC. It encodes CASSPLPGLTGVKNIQYF.

V and J are TRBV6-5 and TRBJ2-7; D may match TRBD1 or TRBD2 (5 bases each). Trimming cost V 4 bases and J 0 bases, with 10 bases left between them. The CDR3 has 14 amino acids. Germline CDR1 and CDR2: MNHEY and SVGAGI. CDR3 nucleotide sequence: TGTGCCAGCAGTTTGGACACTAGCTCCTACGAGCAGTACTTC. This codes for CASSLDTSSYEQYF.

The CDR3 here is CASSQLGLAYEQYF. The CDR3 DNA sequence: TGTGCCAGCAGCCAACTCGGACTAGCTTACGAGCAGTACTTC. The chain combines TRBV14 with TRBJ2-7, with 8 bases lining up with TRBD2. Germline-derived CDR1 and CDR2 are SGHDN and FVKESK. J was trimmed by 4 bases and V by 2 bases; bases with no gene match: 4. This CDR3 is 14 amino acids long.

The rearrangement links TRBV6-1 to TRBJ2-1, with TRBD1 matching 8 bases. The length of the CDR3 is 17 residues. Trimming at V came to 3 bases and at J to 2 bases, leaving 9 bases not matched to a gene. Looked up from germline, CDR1 is MNHNS and CDR2 is SASEGT. The CDR3 region is CASSDGQGQGAYNEQFF. In nucleotides, the CDR3 is TGTGCCAGCAGTGACGGACAGGGACAAGGCGCCTACAATGAGCAGTTCTTC.

As to this clone: Other nucleotide sequences from this sample produce the same CDR3. V is TRBV11-2 and J is TRBJ2-3, with TRBD2 as a possible D gene (6 bases). V lost 3 bases and J lost 3, with 13 bases in between. The germline V gene encodes CDR1 SGHAT and CDR2 FQNNGV. The CDR3 has 15 residues. The CDR3 bases are TGTGCCAGCAGCTTGCTGGCGGGATTTACAGATACGCAGTATTTT. Amino acids: CASSLLAGFTDTQYF.

The rearrangement joins TRBV4-1 to TRBJ2-7, with D perhaps TRBD1 (6 bases). Germline CDR1 reads MGHRA; CDR2 reads YSYEKL. The V gene lost 0 bases and the J gene lost 3 bases, with 15 bases spanning the gap. This CDR3 region has 16 residues. The CDR3 spells CASSQEKTGFSYEQYF. CDR3 in DNA: TGCGCCAGCAGCCAAGAGAAAACAGGGTTTAGCTACGAGCAGTACTTC.

Concerning this clone itself: Within the sample, other DNA sequences also encode this same CDR3. The rearrangement uses TRBV11-2 and TRBJ2-7; D is unresolved. The CDR3 loop spans 11 amino acids. The V and J ends lost 3 bases and 1 base respectively, with 1 base between them. Germline V gene lookup returns CDR1 SGHAT and CDR2 FQNNGV. The CDR3 reads CASSFSYEQYF. The DNA for the CDR3 is TGTGCCAGCAGCTTTTCCTACGAGCAGTACTTC.

The CDR3 DNA reads as TGTGCCAGCAGAGATGGACAGGCCTCCGTCCAGCCCCAGCATTTT. This encodes CASRDGQASVQPQHF. This chain joins TRBV19 and TRBJ1-5; TRBD1 matches 7 bases. The CDR3 has 15 residues. Germline V gives CDR1 LNHDA, CDR2 SQIVND (reference sequence). Unmatched junction bases numbered 15, after V lost 9 bases and J lost 7 bases.

The chain recombines TRBV11-3 with TRBJ2-1; maybe TRBD2 (5 bases). CDR1 is SGHNT, CDR2 YENEEA, per germline. This CDR3 contains 13 residues. V lost 5 bases and J 2 bases, leaving 7 bases between the germline ends. The CDR3 nucleotides read TGTGCCAGCAGCCCCGGGACCTACAATGAGCAGTTCTTC. Translating gives CASSPGTYNEQFF. Full variable domain (outside the CDR3, taken from reference TRBV11-3 and TRBJ2-1): EAGVVQSPRYKIIEKKQPVAFWCNPISGHNTLYWYLQNLGQGPELLIRYENEEAVDDSQLPKDRFSAERLKGVDSTLKIQPAELGDSAVYLCASSPGTYNEQFFGPGTRLTVL.

V and J are TRBV5-8 and TRBJ2-5; D remains unclear. V lost 2 bases, J lost 5 bases, and 4 bases lay in between. CDR3 length: 11 residues. Germline V CDR1 and CDR2: SGHTS, YDEGEE. For the CDR3, the DNA is TGTGCCAGCAGCTTTTTTGAGACCCAGTACTTC. It translates to CASSFFETQYF.

V gene TRBV19 combines with J gene TRBJ2-5; 12 bases are shared with TRBD2. The J segment lost 5 bases and the V segment lost 10 bases, leaving 2 bases of the junction unmatched. CDR3 length: 12 residues. Germline lookup yields CDR1 LNHDA and CDR2 SQIVND (reference sequence). CDR3 residues: CATGLAGETQYF. The CDR3 DNA sequence: TGTGCCACTGGACTAGCGGGGGAGACCCAGTACTTC.

This clone has only one observation. The chain is built from TRBV5-4 and TRBJ2-5; D call uncertain. Trimming pared 0 bases from V and 2 bases from J, leaving 8 bases between. The length of the CDR3 is 14 residues. The germline gives CDR1 SGHNT, CDR2 YYREEE (reference sequence). The CDR3 here is CASSLEASQETQYF. As DNA, the CDR3 is TGTGCCAGCAGCTTGGAGGCTAGTCAAGAGACCCAGTACTTC.

The gene calls are TRBV18 and TRBJ2-3; D is possibly TRBD2 (6 bases). Trimming took off 0 bases at V and 4 bases at J, with 11 bases between the two ends. The CDR3 is made up of 15 amino acids. Germline loops: CDR1 KGHSH, CDR2 LQKENI. Here the CDR3 DNA reads TGTGCCAGCTCACCACCCGTTCGCGGGGCAGATACGCAGTATTTT. It yields the protein CASSPPVRGADTQYF.

This clone was counted a single time. This rearrangement joins TRBV10-2 to TRBJ2-3; 7 bases line up with TRBD2. Germline-derived CDR1 and CDR2 are WSHSY and SAAADI. Trimming at V came to 4 bases and at J to 4 bases, leaving 8 bases not matched to a gene. CDR3 size: 15 residues. The CDR3 spells CASSASWTRADTQYF. The CDR3 nucleotides are TGCGCCAGCAGTGCGTCTTGGACTAGAGCAGATACGCAGTATTTT.

This clone was picked up a small number of times. The rearrangement joins TRBV6-1 to TRBJ1-5; D gene unclear. The CDR3 is 13 amino acids. The ends were cut back, 2 bases at V and 5 bases at J, with 7 bases in the middle. Looked up from germline, CDR1 is MNHNS and CDR2 is SASEGT. The chain's CDR3 is CASSERGDQPQHF. The CDR3 bases are TGTGCCAGCAGTGAACGTGGGGATCAGCCCCAGCATTTT.

The gene calls are TRBV2 and TRBJ2-6, with 9 nucleotides matching TRBD1. This CDR3 comprises 16 residues. Trimming at V came to 6 bases and at J to 3 bases, leaving 6 bases not matched to a gene. The germline V gene encodes CDR1 SNHLY and CDR2 FYNNEI. CDR3 residues: CASRADRGGGANVLTF. The CDR3 DNA reads TGTGCCAGCAGGGCGGACAGGGGAGGTGGGGCCAACGTCCTGACTTTC.

The CDR3 reads CASRPAGANTGELFF. The CDR3, as DNA: TGTGCCAGCAGGCCAGCGGGAGCCAACACCGGGGAGCTGTTTTTT. This sequence joins TRBV7-3 and TRBJ2-2; 8 bases line up with TRBD2. The CDR3 is 15 amino acids. Germline trimming cut 6 bases from V and 2 bases from J; bases unmatched to any gene: 5. Germline loops: CDR1 SGHTA, CDR2 FQGTGA.

The rearrangement joins TRBV9 to TRBJ2-7; D is possibly TRBD2 (6 bases). The V gene's germline CDR1 is SGDLS and CDR2 YYNGEE. The length of the CDR3 is 14 residues. Trimming stripped 0 bases from V and 7 bases from J, with 14 bases between. The CDR3 spells CASSVDHPAGEQYF. The CDR3 DNA follows: TGTGCCAGCAGCGTAGATCATCCCGCGGGGGAGCAGTACTTC. The entire variable domain, with the rest obtained from reference TRBV9 and TRBJ2-7, is as follows: DSGVTQTPKHLITATGQRVTLRCSPRSGDLSVYWYQQSLDQGLQFLIQYYNGEERAKGNILERFSAQQFPDLHSELNLSSLELGDSALYFCASSVDHPAGEQYFGPGTRLTVT.